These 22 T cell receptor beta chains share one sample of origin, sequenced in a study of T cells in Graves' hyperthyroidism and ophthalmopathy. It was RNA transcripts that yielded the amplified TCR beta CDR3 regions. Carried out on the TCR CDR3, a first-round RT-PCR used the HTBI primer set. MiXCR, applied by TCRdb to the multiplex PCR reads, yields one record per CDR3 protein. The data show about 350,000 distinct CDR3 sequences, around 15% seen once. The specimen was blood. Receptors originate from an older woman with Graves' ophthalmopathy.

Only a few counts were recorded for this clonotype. The CDR3 DNA reads TGTGCCAGCAGTTTATCCCCGCCCTACGAGCAGTACTTC. This translates into CASSLSPPYEQYF. The genes are TRBV28 and TRBJ2-7; D unclear. The germline gives CDR1 MDHEN, CDR2 SYDVKM. CDR3 size: 13 residues. V was clipped by 1 base and J by 2 bases, with 6 bases between them.

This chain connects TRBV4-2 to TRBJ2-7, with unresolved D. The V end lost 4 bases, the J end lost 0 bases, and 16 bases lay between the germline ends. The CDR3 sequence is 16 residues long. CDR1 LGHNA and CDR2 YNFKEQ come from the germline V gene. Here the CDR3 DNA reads TGTGCCAGCAGCCCCAAAGCGAGGCGGAACTCCTACGAGCAGTACTTC. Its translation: CASSPKARRNSYEQYF.

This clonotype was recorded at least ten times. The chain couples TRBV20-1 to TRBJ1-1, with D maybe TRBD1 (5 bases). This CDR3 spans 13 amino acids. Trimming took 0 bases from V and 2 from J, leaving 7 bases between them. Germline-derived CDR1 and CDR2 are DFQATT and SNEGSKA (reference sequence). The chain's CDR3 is CSAREGANTEAFF. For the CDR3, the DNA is TGCAGTGCTAGAGAAGGGGCCAACACTGAAGCTTTCTTT.

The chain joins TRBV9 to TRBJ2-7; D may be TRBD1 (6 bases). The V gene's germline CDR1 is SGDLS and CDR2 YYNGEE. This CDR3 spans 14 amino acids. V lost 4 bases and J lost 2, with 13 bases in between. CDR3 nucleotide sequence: TGTGCCAGCAGCATCTCGACAGGACCCTACGAGCAGTACTTC. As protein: CASSISTGPYEQYF.

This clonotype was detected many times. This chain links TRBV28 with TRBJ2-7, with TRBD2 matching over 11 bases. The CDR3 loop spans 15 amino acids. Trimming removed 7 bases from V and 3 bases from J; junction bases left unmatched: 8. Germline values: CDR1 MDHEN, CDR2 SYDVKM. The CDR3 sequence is CASNTGTSGFYEQYF. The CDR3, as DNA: TGTGCCAGCAATACCGGGACTAGCGGTTTCTACGAGCAGTACTTC. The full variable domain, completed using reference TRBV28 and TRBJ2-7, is DVKVTQSSRYLVKRTGEKVFLECVQDMDHENMFWYRQDPGLGLRLIYFSYDVKMKEKGDIPEGYSVSREKKERFSLILESASTNQTSMYLCASNTGTSGFYEQYFGPGTRLTVT.

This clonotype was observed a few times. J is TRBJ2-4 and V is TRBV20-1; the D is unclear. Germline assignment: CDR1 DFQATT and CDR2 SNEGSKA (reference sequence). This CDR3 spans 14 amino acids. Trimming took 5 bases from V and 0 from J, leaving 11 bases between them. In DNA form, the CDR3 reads TGCAGTGCTCCCGTCAACACAGCCAAAAACATTCAGTACTTC. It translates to CSAPVNTAKNIQYF.

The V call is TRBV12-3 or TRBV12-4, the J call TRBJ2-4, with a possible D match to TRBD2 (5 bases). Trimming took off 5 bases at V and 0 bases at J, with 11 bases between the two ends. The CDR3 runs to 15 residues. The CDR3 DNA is TGTGCCAGCAGTCCGACGGGAATAGCCAAAAACATTCAGTACTTC. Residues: CASSPTGIAKNIQYF.

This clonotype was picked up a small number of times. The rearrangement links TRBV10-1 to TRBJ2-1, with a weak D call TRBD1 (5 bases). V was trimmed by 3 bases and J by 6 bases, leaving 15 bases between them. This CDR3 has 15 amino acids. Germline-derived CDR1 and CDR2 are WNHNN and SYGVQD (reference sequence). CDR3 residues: CASSDQGLGANEQFF. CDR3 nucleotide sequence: TGCGCCAGCAGTGATCAGGGCCTTGGGGCCAATGAGCAGTTCTTC.

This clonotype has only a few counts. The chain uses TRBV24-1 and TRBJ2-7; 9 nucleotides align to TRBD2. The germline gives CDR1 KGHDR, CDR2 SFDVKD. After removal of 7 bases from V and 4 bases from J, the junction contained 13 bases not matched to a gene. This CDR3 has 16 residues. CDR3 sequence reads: CATRKIAGASYYEQYF. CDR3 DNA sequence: TGTGCCACCAGGAAGATAGCGGGAGCTTCGTATTACGAGCAGTACTTC.

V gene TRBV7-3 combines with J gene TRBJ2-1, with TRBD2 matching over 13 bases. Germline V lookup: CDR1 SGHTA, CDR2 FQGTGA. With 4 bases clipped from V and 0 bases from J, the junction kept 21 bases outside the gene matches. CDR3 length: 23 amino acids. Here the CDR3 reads CASSSPGTGLTSGRADSYNEQFF. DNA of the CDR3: TGTGCCAGCAGCTCCCCCGGGACAGGGCTCACTAGCGGGAGGGCGGACTCCTACAATGAGCAGTTCTTC. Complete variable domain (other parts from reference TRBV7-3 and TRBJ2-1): GAGVSQTPSNKVTEKGKYVELRCDPISGHTALYWYRQSLGQGPEFLIYFQGTGAADDSGLPNDRFFAVRPEGSVSTLKIQRTERGDSAVYLCASSSPGTGLTSGRADSYNEQFFGPGTRLTVL.

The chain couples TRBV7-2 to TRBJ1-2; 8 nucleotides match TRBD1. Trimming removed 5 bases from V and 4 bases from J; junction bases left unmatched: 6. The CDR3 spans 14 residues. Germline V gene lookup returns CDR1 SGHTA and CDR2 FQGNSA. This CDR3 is CASSPTGVSYGYTF. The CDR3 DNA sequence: TGTGCCAGCAGCCCGACAGGGGTGAGCTATGGCTACACCTTC.

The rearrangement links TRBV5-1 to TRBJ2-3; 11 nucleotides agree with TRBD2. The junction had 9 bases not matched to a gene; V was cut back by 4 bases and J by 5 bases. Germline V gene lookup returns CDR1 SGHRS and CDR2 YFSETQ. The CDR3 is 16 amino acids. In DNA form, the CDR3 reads TGCGCCAGCAGCCCCCTCATAGCGGGAGGGGGAGATACGCAGTATTTT. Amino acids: CASSPLIAGGGDTQYF. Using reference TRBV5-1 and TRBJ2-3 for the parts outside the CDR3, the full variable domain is KAGVTQTPRYLIKTRGQQVTLSCSPISGHRSVSWYQQTPGQGLQFLFEYFSETQRNKGNFPGRFSGRQFSNSRSEMNVSTLELGDSALYLCASSPLIAGGGDTQYFGPGTRLTVL.

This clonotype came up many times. CDR3 region: CASIKGTVNYGYTF. CDR3 bases: TGTGCCAGCATAAAGGGGACAGTTAACTATGGCTACACCTTC. The rearrangement uses TRBV28 and TRBJ1-2; 7 nucleotides agree with TRBD1. Trimming at V came to 7 bases and at J to 1 base, leaving 6 bases not matched to a gene. CDR3 length: 14 amino acids. Germline CDR1 MDHEN, CDR2 SYDVKM.

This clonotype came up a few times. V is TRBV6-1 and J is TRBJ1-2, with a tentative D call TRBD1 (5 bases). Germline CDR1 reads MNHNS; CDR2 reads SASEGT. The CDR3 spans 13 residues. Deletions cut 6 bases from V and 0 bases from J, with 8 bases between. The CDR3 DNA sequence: TGTGCCAGCAGGGCAGGGCCTAACTATGGCTACACCTTC. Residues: CASRAGPNYGYTF.

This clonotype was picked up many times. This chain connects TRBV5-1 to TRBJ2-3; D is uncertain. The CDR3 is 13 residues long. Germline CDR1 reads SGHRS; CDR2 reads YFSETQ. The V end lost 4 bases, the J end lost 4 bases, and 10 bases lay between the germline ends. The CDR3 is CASSDNRADTQYF. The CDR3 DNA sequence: TGCGCCAGCAGCGATAATAGGGCAGATACGCAGTATTTT.

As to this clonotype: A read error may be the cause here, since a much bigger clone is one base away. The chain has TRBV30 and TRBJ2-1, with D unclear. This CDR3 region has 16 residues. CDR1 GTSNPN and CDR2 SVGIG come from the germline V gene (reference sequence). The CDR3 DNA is TGTGCCTGGAGTTTGGAATTTGCAGCGTACTACAATGAGCAGCTCTTC. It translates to CAWSLEFAAYYNEQLF.

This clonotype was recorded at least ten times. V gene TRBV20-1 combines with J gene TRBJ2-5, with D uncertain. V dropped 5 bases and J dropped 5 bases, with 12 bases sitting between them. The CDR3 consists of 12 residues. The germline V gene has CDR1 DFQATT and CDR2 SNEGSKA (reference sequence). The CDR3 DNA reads TGCAGTGCTCAACAAGGGTATGAGACCCAGTACTTC. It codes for CSAQQGYETQYF.

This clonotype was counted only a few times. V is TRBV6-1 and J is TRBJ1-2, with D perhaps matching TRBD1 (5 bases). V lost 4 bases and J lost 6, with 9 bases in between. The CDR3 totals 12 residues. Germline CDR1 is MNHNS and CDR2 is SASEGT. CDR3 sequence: CASSGQRNGYTF. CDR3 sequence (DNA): TGTGCCAGCAGTGGACAGCGGAATGGCTACACCTTC.

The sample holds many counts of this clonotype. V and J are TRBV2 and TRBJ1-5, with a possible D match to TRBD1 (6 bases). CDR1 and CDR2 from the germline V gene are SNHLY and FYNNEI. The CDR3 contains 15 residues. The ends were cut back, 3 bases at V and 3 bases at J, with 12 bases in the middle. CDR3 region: CASSDDQGYNQPQHF. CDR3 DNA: TGTGCCAGCAGTGACGACCAGGGGTACAATCAGCCCCAGCATTTT.

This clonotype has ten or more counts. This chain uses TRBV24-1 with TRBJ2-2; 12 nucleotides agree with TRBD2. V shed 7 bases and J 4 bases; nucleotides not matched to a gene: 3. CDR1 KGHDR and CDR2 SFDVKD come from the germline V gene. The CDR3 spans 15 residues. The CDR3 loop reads CATRAGLAGTGELFF. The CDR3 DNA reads TGTGCCACCAGGGCGGGACTAGCGGGCACCGGGGAGCTGTTTTTT.

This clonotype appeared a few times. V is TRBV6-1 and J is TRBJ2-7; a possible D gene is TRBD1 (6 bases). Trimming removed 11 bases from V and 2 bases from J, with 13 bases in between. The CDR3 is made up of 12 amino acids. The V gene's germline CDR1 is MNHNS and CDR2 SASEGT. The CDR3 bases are TGTGCCGGGGGACATTCCCCCTACGAGCAGTACTTC. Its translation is CAGGHSPYEQYF.

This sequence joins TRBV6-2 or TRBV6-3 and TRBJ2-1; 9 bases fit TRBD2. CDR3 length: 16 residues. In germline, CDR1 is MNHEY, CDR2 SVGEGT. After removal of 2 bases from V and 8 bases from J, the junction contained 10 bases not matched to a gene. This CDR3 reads CASSYPRTSAVDEQFF. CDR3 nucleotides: TGTGCCAGCAGTTACCCCCGGACTAGCGCAGTGGATGAGCAGTTCTTC.